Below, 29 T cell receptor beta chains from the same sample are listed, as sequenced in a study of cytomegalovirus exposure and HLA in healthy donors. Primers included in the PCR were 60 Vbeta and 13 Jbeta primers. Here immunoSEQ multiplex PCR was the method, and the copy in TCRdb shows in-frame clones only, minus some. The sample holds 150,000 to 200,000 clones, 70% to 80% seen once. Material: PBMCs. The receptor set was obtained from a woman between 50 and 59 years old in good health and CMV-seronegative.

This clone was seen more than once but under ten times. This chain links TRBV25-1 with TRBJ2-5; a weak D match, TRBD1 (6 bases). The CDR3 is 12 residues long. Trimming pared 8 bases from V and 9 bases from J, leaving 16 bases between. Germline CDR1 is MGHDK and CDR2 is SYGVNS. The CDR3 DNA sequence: TGTGCCAGCCATCAGGCCAGGGGAGCCCAGTACTTC. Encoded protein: CASHQARGAQYF.

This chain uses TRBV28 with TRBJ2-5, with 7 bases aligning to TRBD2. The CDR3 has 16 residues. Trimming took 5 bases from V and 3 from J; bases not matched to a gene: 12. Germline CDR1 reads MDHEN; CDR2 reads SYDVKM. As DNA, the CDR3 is TGTGCCAGCAGTCGTCGGGGAGGGGACTATAAAGAGACCCAGTACTTC. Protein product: CASSRRGGDYKETQYF.

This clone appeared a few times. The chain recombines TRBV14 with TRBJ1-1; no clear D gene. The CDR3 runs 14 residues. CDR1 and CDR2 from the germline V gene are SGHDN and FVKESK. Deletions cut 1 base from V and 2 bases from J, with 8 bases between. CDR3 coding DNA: TGTGCCAGCAGCCAAGCGGGTCGCAACACTGAAGCTTTCTTT. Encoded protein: CASSQAGRNTEAFF.

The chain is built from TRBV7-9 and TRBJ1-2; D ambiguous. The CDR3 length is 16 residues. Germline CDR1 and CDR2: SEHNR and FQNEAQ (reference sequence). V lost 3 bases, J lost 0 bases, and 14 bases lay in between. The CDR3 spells CASSFRSTGSNYGYTF. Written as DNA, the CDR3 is TGTGCCAGCAGCTTTAGGTCGACGGGATCTAACTATGGCTACACCTTC.

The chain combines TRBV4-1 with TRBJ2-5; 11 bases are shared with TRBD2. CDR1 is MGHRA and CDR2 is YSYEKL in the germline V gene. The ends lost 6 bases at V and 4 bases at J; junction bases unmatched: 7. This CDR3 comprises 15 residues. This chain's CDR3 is CASRSSGRVGETQYF. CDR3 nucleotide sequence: TGCGCCAGCAGAAGTAGCGGGAGGGTCGGAGAGACCCAGTACTTC.

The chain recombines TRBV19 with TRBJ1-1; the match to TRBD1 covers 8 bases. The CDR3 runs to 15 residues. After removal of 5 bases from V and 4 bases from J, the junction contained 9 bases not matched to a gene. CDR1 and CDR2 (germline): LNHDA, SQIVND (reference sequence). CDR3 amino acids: CASSSLTGAFTEAFF. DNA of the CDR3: TGTGCCAGTAGTTCCCTGACAGGGGCCTTCACTGAAGCTTTCTTT.

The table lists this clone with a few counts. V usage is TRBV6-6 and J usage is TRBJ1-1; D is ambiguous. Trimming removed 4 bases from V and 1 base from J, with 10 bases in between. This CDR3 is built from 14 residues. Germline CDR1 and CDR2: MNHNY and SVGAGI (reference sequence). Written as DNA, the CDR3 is TGTGCCAGCAGTTCCGCTCTAGGGAACACTGAAGCTTTCTTT. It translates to CASSSALGNTEAFF.

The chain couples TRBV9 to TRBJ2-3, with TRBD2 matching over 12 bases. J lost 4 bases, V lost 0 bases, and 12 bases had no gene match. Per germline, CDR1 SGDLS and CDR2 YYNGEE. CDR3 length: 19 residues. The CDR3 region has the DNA TGTGCCAGCAGCGTAGCTGGGCTAGCGGGAGGGTGGGGTCCAGATACGCAGTATTTT. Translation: CASSVAGLAGGWGPDTQYF.

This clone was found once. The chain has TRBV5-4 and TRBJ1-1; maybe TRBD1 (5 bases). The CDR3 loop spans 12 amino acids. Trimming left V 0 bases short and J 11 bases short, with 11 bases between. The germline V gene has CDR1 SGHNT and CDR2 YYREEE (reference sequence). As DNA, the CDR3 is TGTGCCAGCAGCTTGGTGGGGCGCACGGCTTTCTTT. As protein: CASSLVGRTAFF.

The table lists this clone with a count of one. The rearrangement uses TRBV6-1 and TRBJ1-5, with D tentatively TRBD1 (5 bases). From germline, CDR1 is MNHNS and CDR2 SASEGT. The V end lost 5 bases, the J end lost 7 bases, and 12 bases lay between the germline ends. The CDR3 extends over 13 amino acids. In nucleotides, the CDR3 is TGTGCCAGCAGTTGGGGGGGGGACCAGCCCCAGCATTTT. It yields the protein CASSWGGDQPQHF.

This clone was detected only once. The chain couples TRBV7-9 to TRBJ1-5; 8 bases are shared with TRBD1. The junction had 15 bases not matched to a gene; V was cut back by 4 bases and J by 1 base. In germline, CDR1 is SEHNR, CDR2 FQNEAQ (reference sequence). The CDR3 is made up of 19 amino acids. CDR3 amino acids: CASSSSGTGILGSNQPQHF. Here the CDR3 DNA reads TGTGCCAGCAGCTCATCCGGGACAGGTATTCTAGGAAGCAATCAGCCCCAGCATTTT.

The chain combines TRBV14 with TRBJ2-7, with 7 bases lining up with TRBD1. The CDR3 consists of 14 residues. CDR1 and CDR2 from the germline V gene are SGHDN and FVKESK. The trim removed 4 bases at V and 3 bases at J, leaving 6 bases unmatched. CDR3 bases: TGTGCCAGCAGCCGTTCAGGGGGTCGCTACGAGCAGTACTTC. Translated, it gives CASSRSGGRYEQYF. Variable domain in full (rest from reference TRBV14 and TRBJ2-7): EAGVTQFPSHSVIEKGQTVTLRCDPISGHDNLYWYRRVMGKEIKFLLHFVKESKQDESGMPNNRFLAERTGGTYSTLKVQPAELEDSGVYFCASSRSGGRYEQYFGPGTRLTVT.

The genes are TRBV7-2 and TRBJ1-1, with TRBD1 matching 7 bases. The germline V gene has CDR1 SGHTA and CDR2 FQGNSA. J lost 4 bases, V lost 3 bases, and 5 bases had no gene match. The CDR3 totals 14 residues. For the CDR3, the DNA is TGTGCCAGCAGCTTTCGACAGGGCGGCACTGAAGCTTTCTTT. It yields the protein CASSFRQGGTEAFF.

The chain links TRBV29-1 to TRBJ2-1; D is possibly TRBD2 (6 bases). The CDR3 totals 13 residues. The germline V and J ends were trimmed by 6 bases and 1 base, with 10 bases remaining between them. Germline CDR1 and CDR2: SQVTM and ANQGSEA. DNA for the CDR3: TGCAGCGTCGGAGGGTCTTCCTACAATGAGCAGTTCTTC. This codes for CSVGGSSYNEQFF.

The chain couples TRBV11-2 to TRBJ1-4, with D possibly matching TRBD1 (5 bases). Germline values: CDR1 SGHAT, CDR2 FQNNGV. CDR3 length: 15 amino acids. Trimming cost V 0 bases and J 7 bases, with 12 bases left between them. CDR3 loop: CASSLDGGDGEKLFF. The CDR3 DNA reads TGTGCCAGCAGCTTAGACGGAGGGGACGGTGAAAAACTGTTTTTT.

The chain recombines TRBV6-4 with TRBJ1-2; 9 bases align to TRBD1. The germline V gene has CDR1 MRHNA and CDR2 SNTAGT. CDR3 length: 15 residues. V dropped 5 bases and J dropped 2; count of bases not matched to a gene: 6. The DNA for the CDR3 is TGTGCCAGCAGTCTGGGACAGGGTGACAACTATGGCTACACCTTC. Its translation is CASSLGQGDNYGYTF.

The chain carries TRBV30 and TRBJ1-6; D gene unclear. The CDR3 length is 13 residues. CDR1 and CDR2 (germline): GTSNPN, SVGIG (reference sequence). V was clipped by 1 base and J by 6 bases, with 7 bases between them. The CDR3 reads CAWSGGANSPLHF. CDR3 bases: TGTGCCTGGAGTGGCGGAGCTAATTCACCCCTCCACTTT.

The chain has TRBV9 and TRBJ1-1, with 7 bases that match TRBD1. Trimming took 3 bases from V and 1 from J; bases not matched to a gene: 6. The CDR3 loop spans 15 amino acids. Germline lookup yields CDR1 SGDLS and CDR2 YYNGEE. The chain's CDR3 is CASSGDTGANTEAFF. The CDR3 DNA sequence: TGTGCCAGCAGCGGAGATACAGGGGCGAACACTGAAGCTTTCTTT.

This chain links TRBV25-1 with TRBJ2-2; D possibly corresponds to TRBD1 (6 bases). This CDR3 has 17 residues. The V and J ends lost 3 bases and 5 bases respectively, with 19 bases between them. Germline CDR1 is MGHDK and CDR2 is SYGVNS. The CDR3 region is CASSEKTGIEGTGELFF. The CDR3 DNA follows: TGTGCCAGCAGTGAGAAAACAGGGATAGAGGGGACCGGGGAGCTGTTTTTT.

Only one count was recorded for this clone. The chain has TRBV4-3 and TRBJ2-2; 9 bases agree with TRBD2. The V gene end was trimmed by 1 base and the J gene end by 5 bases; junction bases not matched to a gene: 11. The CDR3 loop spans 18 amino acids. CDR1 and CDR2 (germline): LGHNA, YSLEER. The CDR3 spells CASSQVPAGGIGTGELFF. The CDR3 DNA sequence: TGCGCCAGCAGCCAAGTTCCAGCGGGGGGAATAGGGACCGGGGAGCTGTTTTTT.

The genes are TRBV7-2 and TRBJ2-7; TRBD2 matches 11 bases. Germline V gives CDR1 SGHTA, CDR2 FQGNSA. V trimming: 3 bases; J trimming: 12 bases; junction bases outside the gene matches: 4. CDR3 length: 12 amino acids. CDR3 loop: CASSLGTSGPYF. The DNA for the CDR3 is TGTGCCAGCAGCTTGGGGACTAGCGGACCGTACTTC.

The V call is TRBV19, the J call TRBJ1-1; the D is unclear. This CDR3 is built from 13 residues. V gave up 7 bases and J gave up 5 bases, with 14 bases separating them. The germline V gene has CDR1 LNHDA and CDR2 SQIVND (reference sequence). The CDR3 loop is CASIGPGWTEAFF. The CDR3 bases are TGTGCCAGTATCGGCCCGGGATGGACTGAAGCTTTCTTT.

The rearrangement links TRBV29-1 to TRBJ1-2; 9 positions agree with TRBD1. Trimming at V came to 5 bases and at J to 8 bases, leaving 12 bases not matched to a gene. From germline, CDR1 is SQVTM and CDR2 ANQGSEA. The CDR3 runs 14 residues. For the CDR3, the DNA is TGCAGCGTTAGTCCCGGGACAGGGACCTACGGCTACACCTTC. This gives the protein CSVSPGTGTYGYTF.

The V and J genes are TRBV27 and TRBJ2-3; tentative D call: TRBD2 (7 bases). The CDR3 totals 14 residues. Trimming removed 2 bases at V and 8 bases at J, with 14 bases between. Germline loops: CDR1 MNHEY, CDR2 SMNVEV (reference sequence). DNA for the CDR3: TGTGCCAGCAGTTTACCTCACAGGGAGGGTACGCAGTATTTT. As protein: CASSLPHREGTQYF.

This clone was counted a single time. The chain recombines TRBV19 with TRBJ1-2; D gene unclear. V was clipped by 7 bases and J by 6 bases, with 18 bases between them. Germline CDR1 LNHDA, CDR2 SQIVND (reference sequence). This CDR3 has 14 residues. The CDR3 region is CASTTQRGWHGYTF. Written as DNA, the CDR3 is TGTGCCAGTACCACACAGAGAGGGTGGCATGGCTACACCTTC.

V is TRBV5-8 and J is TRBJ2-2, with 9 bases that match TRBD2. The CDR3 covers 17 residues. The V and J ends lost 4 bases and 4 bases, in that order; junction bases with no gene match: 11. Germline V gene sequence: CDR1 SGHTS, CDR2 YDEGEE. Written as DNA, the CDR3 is TGTGCCAGCAGCCGATGGGCTAGCGGGATTAGCACCGGGGAGCTGTTTTTT. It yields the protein CASSRWASGISTGELFF.

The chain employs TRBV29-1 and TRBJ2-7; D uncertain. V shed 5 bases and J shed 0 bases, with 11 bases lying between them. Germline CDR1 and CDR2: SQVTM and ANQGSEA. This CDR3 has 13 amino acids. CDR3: CSVRFSSSYEQYF. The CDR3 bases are TGCAGCGTTCGATTTAGCAGCTCCTACGAGCAGTACTTC.

The CDR3 DNA reads as TGTGCCAGCTCCCTACTACAGGTAACGAACACTGAAGCTTTCTTT. Its protein is CASSLLQVTNTEAFF. This sequence joins TRBV18 and TRBJ1-1, with a weak D call TRBD1 (5 bases). V lost 6 bases and J 1 base, leaving 15 bases between the germline ends. There are 15 residues in the CDR3. Germline CDR1 reads KGHSH; CDR2 reads LQKENI.

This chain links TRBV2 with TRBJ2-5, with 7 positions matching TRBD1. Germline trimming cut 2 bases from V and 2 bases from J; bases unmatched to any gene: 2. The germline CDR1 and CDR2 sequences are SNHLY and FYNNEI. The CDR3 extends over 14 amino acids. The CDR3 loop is CASSELTGQETQYF. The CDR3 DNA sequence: TGTGCCAGCAGTGAATTGACAGGGCAAGAGACCCAGTACTTC.